The subject of this entry is one TCR beta chain. These data come from a study of blood T cell repertoires in COVID-19. The repertoire was sequenced with immunoSEQ multiplex PCR; TCRdb's copy has only in-frame clones and lacks some. The repertoire consists of some 380,000 clones, with around 90% occurring once and the leading ten covering around 2%. This clonotype was sampled from a woman aged 40 to 50 with acute COVID-19. The sample was PBMCs or T cells enriched from blood (not recorded which).

The CDR3 DNA follows: TGTGCCAGCAGCTTAGGGCCAATCGGGGAGCTGTTTTTT. It encodes CASSLGPIGELFF. The chain combines TRBV11-2 with TRBJ2-2; D is unresolved. Trimming cost V 1 base and J 7 bases, with 7 bases left between them. Germline values: CDR1 SGHAT, CDR2 FQNNGV. The length of the CDR3 is 13 residues. The entire variable domain, with the rest obtained from reference TRBV11-2 and TRBJ2-2, is as follows: EAGVAQSPRYKIIEKRQSVAFWCNPISGHATLYWYQQILGQGPKLLIQFQNNGVVDDSQLPKDRFSAERLKGVDSTLKIQPAKLEDSAVYLCASSLGPIGELFFGEGSRLTVL.